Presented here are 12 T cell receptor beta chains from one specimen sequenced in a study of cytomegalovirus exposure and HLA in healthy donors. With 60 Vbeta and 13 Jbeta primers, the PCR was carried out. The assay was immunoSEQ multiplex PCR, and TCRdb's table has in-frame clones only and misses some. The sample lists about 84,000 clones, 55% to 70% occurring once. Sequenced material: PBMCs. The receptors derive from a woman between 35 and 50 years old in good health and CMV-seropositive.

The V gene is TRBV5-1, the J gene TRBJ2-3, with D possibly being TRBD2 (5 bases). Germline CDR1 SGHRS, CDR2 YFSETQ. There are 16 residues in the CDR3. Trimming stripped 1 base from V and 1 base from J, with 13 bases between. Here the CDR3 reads CASSLWGVSGTDTQYF. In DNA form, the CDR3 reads TGCGCCAGCAGCTTGTGGGGAGTCAGCGGCACAGATACGCAGTATTTT.

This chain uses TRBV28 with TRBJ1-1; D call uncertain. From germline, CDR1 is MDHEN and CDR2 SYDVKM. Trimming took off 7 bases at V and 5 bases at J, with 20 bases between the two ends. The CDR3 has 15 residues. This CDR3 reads CASTSSGSPLTEAFF. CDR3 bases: TGTGCCAGCACCAGTTCGGGGAGTCCGTTGACTGAAGCTTTCTTT.

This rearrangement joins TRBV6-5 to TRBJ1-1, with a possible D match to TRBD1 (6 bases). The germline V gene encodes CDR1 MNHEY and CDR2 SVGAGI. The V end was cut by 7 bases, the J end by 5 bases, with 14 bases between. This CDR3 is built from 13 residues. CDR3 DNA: TGTGCCAGCATAGGGGGGGGAAGGACTGAAGCTTTCTTT. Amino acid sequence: CASIGGGRTEAFF.

The CDR3 loop reads CACTIAGGPYEQYF. For the CDR3, the DNA is TGTGCCTGTACAATAGCGGGAGGGCCCTACGAGCAGTACTTC. The chain has TRBV30 and TRBJ2-7; 11 positions agree with TRBD2. Germline CDR1 and CDR2: GTSNPN and SVGIG (reference sequence). With V trimmed by 6 bases and J by 2 bases, 6 bases remained unmatched. CDR3 length: 14 amino acids.

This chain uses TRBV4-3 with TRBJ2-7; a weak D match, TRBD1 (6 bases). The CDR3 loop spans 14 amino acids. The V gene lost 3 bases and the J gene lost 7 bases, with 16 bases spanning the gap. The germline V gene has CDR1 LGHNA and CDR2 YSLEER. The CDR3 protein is CASSHGAGDGEQYF. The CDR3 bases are TGCGCCAGCAGCCACGGGGCAGGGGATGGGGAGCAGTACTTC.

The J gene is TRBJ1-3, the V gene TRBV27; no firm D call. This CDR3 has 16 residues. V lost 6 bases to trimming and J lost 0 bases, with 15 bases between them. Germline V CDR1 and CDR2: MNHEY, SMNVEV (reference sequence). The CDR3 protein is CASRPIDGLSGNTIYF. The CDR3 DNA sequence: TGTGCCAGCAGACCCATCGACGGACTCTCTGGAAACACCATATATTTT.

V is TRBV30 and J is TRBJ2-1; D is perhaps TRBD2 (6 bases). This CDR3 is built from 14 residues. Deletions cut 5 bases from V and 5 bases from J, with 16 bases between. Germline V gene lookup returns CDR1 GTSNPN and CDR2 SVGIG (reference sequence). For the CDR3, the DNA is TGTGCCTGGGCGTATCCGGGACTTAACAATGAGCAGTTCTTC. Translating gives CAWAYPGLNNEQFF. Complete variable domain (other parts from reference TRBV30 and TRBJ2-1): SQTIHQWPATLVQPVGSPLSLECTVEGTSNPNLYWYRQAAGRGLQLLFYSVGIGQISSEVPQNLSASRPQDRQFILSSKKLLLSDSGFYLCAWAYPGLNNEQFFGPGTRLTVL.

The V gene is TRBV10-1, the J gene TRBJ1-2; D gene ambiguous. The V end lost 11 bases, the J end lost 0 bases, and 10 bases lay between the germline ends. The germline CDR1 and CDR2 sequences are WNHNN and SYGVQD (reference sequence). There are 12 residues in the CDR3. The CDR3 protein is CAGPSANYGYTF. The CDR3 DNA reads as TGCGCCGGCCCATCTGCTAACTATGGCTACACCTTC.

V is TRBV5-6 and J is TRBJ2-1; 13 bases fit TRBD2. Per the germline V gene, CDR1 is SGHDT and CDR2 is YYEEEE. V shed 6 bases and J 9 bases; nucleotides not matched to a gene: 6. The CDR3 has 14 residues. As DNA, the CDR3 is TGTGCCAGCACTGGGACTAGCGGGATCGGTGAGCAGTTCTTC. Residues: CASTGTSGIGEQFF.

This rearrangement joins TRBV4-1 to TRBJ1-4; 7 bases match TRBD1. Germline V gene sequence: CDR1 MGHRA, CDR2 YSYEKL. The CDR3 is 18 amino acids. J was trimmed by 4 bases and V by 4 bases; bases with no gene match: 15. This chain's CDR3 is CASSRLPSGGRGNEKLFF. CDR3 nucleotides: TGCGCCAGCAGCCGCCTACCCTCAGGGGGACGGGGTAATGAAAAACTGTTTTTT.

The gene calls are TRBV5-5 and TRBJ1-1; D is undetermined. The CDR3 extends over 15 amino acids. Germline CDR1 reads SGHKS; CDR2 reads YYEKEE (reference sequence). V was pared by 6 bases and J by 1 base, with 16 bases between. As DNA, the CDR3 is TGTGCCAGCACACTAGACCCCACAGCGAACACTGAAGCTTTCTTT. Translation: CASTLDPTANTEAFF.

The CDR3 is CSVVLFGGYEAGELFF. The CDR3 coding sequence is TGCAGCGTTGTGCTTTTTGGAGGTTATGAAGCCGGGGAGCTGTTTTTT. V usage is TRBV29-1 and J usage is TRBJ2-2; weak D call: TRBD2 (5 bases). The CDR3 consists of 16 residues. Trimming cost V 4 bases and J 6 bases, with 21 bases left between them. Germline V lookup: CDR1 SQVTM, CDR2 ANQGSEA.